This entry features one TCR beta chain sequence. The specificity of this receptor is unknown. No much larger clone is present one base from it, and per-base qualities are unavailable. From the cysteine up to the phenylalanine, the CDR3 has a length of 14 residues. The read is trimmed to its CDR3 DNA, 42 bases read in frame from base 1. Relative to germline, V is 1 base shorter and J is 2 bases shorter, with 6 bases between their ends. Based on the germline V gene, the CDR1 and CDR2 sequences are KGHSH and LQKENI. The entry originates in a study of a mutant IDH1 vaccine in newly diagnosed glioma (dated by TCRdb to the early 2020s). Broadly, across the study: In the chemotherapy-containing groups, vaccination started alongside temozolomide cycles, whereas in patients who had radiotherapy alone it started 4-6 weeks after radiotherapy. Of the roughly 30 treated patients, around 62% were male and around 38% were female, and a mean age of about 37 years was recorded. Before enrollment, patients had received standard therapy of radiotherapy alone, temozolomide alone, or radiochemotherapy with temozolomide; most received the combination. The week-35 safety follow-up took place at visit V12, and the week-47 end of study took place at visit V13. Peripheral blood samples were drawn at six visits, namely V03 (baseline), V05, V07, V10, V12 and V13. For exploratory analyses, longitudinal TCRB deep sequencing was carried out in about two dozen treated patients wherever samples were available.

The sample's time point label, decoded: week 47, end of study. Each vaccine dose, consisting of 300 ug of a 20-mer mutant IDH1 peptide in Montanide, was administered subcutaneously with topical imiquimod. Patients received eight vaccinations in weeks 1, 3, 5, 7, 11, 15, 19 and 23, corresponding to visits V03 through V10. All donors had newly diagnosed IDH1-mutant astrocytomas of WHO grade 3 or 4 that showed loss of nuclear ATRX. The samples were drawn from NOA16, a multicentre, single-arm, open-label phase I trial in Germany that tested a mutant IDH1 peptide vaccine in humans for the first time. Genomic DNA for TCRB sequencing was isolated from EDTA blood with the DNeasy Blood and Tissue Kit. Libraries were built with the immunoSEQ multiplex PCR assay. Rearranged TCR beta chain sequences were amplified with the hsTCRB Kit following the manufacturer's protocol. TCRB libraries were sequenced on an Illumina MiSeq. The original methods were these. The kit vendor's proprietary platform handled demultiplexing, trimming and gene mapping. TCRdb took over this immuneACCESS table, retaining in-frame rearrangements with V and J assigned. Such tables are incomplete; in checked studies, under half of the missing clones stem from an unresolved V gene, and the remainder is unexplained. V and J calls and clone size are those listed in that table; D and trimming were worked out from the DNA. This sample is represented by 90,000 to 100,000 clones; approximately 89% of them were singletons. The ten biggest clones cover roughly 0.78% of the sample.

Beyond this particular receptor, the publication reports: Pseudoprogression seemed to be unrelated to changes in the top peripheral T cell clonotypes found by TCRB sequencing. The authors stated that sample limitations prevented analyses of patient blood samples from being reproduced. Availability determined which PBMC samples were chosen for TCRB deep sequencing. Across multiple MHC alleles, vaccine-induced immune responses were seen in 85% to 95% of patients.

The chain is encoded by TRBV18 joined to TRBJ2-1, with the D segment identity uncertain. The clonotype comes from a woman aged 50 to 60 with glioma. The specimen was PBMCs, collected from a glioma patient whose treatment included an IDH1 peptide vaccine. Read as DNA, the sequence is TGTGCCAGCTCACCACGAACAGCCTACAATGAGCAGTTCTTC. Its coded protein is CASSPRTAYNEQFF.